The clone carrying this T cell receptor (beta chain) has just a few counts. Its antigen is currently unknown. The CDR3 runs 16 residues. From germline, CDR1 is ENHRY and CDR2 SYGVKD. V lost 6 bases and J lost 1; bases outside the gene matches: 4. The data were obtained in a study of T cells after yellow fever vaccination. Study-level information: Preparing low-cell-number fractions relied on SMART-Seq v4 Ultra Low Input.

TCRdb recomputed calls from the 5' RACE reads with MiXCR, one row per CDR3 protein. The sample lists about 260,000 distinct CDR3 sequences, approximately 13% seen once, with roughly 0.5% in the top ten. Study results and caveats: In post-booster samples, most primary-vaccination clones reappeared (approximately 95% CD4, 88% CD8). Peaking faster, on day 5 versus 15, the secondary response was nonetheless weaker.

The receptor was derived from a man aged 25 to 45 who received the YFV17D yellow fever vaccine. The sequencing used CD4+ T cells sorted from PBMCs, collected 45 days after the yellow fever booster vaccination. The rearrangement uses TRBV10-3 and TRBJ2-2, with 11 bases that match TRBD1. Written as DNA, the CDR3 is TGTGCCATCAGCCAGGACAGGGGGCAGAACACCGGGGAGCTGTTTTTT. Amino acids: CAISQDRGQNTGELFF.